Reported below is one T cell receptor beta chain. Only a few counts were recorded for this clonotype. What antigen it recognizes has not been identified. Base quality data are lacking; no much larger clone is found one base away. These data originate in a study of T cell repertoires in cytomegalovirus infection (dated by TCRdb to the late 2010s). A note on the overall study: Alongside well-studied HLA-B-restricted epitopes, the peptide stimulations were aimed at recently identified HLA-C-restricted CMV epitopes, whose presentation resists viral immunomodulation. Because public TCR beta signatures pointed to carriage of CMV infection together with the matching HLA type, the HLA type of each donor mattered for the analysis. General study outcomes and caveats: In the ex vivo response, HLA-C-restricted CMV-specific TCR beta clonotypes were dominant, and in two of eight donors the single most frequent clonotype came from this HLA-C-restricted group. Carriers of CMV infection plus the relevant HLA type were discriminated by the cumulative frequency of public TCR beta family members in the study cohort and in an independent approximately 360-donor cohort.

Sequencing was performed on an Illumina HiSeq 1500. Using fastp at Q25 and MiXCR, TCRdb reprocessed the public reads and kept productive beta chains. Each record represents a unique CDR3 protein, reported with the most common genes and DNA among its rows. Here the sample has approximately 770,000 distinct CDR3 sequences; about 27% occur a single time. The ten largest clones take up around 12% of the sample. According to the study, the label for this sample's treatment or condition signals: in vitro stimulation with specific CMV peptide epitopes to enrich CMV-specific T cells. The CDR3 covers 16 residues, taking in both the cysteine and the phenylalanine. CDR3 DNA only is kept here, 48 bases in frame from base 1. Sequences SGHAT (CDR1) and FQNNGV (CDR2) are obtained from the germline V gene. Deletion took 5 bases off V and 1 base off J, with a span of 12 bases between the germline ends.

The sample here was cultured CD8+ T cells from PBMCs, taken from culture after CMV antigen stimulation. Recombination joined TRBV11-2 with TRBJ1-6; a tentative D call is TRBD1 (6 bases match). The sequence was obtained from a human donor in good health (CMV status not recorded). Some clones in this sample may be carry-over from other donors' samples. The nucleotide sequence reads TGTGCCAGCAGCCTTAAGGGGGGATCCTATAATTCACCCCTCCACTTT. Its protein is CASSLKGGSYNSPLHF.